The source of this TCR beta chain is a study of blood T cell repertoires in COVID-19 (dated by TCRdb to about 2020). About the study as a whole: Collaborator samples came from the United States, Italy and Spain and covered acute and convalescent phases of COVID-19. The prospective study material was composed of cDNA or gDNA derived from T cells, B-cell-depleted T cells, or PBMCs. Deeply sampled blood TCRbeta repertoires from subjects exposed to, actively infected with, or recovered from COVID-19 were included in the dataset. The repertoires were made available in a free public database intended to serve as a resource for research on the immune response to SARS-CoV-2. Samples came from the ongoing ImmuneRACE study (first 160 participants) plus 1,254 subjects from 6 global collaborators. Nearly every sample came with metadata listing a de-identified subject ID, COVID-19 status, age in years and sex. Where HLA class I and class II types were available, the types were taken from metadata supplied by the sample provider, not from assay-based typing.

The paper as a whole reports these results and caveats: The quantity of clinical and demographic metadata differed by source and by participant and was supplied without curation.

Participants in the prospective study were enrolled through a virtual design, were aged about 18 to 90 years, and lived in about 25 United States geographic areas. To assign participants to cohorts, the prospective study relied on clinical history that participants themselves reported in a screening survey and a study questionnaire. Recovered participants in ImmuneRACE Cohort 3 were defined as having two consecutive negative NP/OP PCR tests, clearance from a healthcare professional, or resolution of symptoms. Each participant in the prospective study had whole blood, serum and a nasopharyngeal or oropharyngeal swab collected by mobile phlebotomists. Prospective study participants could optionally give additional blood draws and questionnaires over an approximately 2-month period. Before DNA extraction, prospective study blood samples were shipped either frozen or at room temperature. The immunoSEQ Assay, a bias-controlled multiplex PCR, was used to amplify TCRbeta CDR3 regions from genomic DNA. From the authors' description of their analysis: Within the assay, amplification of reference gene primers was used to estimate how many nucleated cells each sample contained. To quantify the absolute abundance of each unique TCRbeta CDR3 rearrangement, sequence reads were collapsed and filtered. For each sample, productive Simpson clonality was calculated as the square root of Simpson's diversity index over productive rearrangements. TCRdb stores this immuneACCESS table with in-frame sequences only. Part of the clones is absent; in the studies checked, under half of the shortfall reflects unresolved V genes, and no reason is known for the rest. V and J calls and clone size are as listed in that table; D and trimming were resolved from the DNA. Recorded for this sample are roughly 150,000 clones; 75% to 85% of them occurred a single time. Approximately 3.6% of the sample lies in the top ten.

V is clipped by 7 bases and J by 0 bases, and the sequence between their germline boundaries is 16 bases long. For CDR1 and CDR2, the germline V gene lists MNHEY and SVGEGT. Measured from the cysteine to the phenylalanine, the CDR3 is 15 residues long. Left in the record is the CDR3 DNA by itself, 45 bases read in frame from the first base. A word on this clone: There is no known antigen for this receptor. Base-call qualities are not available, and no considerably larger clone is one nucleotide away.

This TCR was recovered from a woman aged 55-70 years who had recovered from COVID-19. Sequencing input: PBMCs or T cells enriched from blood (not recorded which). Recombination linked TRBV6-2 or TRBV6-3 to TRBJ2-7; matching of 6 bases hints at TRBD1 as the D gene. CDR3 sequence: CASIPDRPNSYEQYF. The DNA reads TGTGCCAGCATCCCGGACAGACCCAACTCCTACGAGCAGTACTTC.